The clone carrying this T cell receptor (beta chain) was seen more than once but under ten times. Antigen specificity is unknown. The PCR had 60 Vbeta and 13 Jbeta primers. Method: immunoSEQ multiplex PCR; TCRdb's copy keeps in-frame clones and lacks some. Here the sample spans 150,000 to 200,000 clones, roughly 87% being singletons. The CDR3 consists of 14 residues. V shed 9 bases, J shed 5 bases, and the junction held 12 bases outside the gene matches. CDR1 is SNHLY, CDR2 FYNNEI, per germline. The data were taken from a study of cytomegalovirus exposure and HLA in healthy donors. Study in general: There were about 85 million unique TCRs (from HLA-typed donors) in an early data release. Overall study results and limits: Association of about 17,000 TCR beta sequences with HLA alleles was found at 0.05 false discovery rate in a later analysis. Presence/absence analysis assumed near-uniform sequencing depth across donors.

Healthy bone marrow donors made up the donor group. The source of this sequence is a girl under two years old in good health and CMV-seronegative. V is TRBV2 and J is TRBJ2-5; 7 bases match TRBD1. The sequenced sample consisted of PBMCs. This chain's CDR3 is CAREKQGQWETQYF. The CDR3 region has the DNA TGTGCCAGGGAGAAACAGGGACAGTGGGAGACCCAGTACTTC.